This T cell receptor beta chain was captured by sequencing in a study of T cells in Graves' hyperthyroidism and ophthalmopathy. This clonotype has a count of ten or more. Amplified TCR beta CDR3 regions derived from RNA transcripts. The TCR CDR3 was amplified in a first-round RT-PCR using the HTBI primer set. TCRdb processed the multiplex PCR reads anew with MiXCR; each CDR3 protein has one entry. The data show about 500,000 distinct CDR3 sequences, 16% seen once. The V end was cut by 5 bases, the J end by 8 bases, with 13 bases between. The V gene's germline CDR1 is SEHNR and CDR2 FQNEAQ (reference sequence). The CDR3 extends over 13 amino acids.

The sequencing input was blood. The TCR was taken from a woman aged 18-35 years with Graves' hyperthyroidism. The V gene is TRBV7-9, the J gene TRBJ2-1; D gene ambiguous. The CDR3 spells CASSLGSADEQFF. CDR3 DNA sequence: TGTGCCAGCAGCCTTGGGTCCGCCGATGAGCAGTTCTTC. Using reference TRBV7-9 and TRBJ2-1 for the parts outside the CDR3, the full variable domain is DTGVSQNPRHKITKRGQNVTFRCDPISEHNRLYWYRQTLGQGPEFLTYFQNEAQLEKSRLLSDRFSAERPKGSFSTLEIQRTEQGDSAMYLCASSLGSADEQFFGPGTRLTVL.